This TCR beta chain emerged from a study of T-cell reconstitution after alpha-beta-depleted transplantation in children. This clonotype was observed many times. Its specificity is not known. During its preparation, the TCRbeta library received unique molecular identifiers. TCRdb re-called the PCR reads with MiXCR, one entry per CDR3 protein. The sample holds around 670,000 distinct CDR3 sequences, 13% seen once. Study-wide points: High day-60 TCRbeta diversity in some patients came from surviving recipient T cells and thymic progenitors. About two months after transplant, alpha-beta T cells reportedly came from several hundred expanded graft clones.

Sequenced material: PBMCs, taken before TCRalphabeta/CD19-depleted stem cell transplant. The source is a girl aged 2 to 10 with congenital amegakaryocytic thrombocytopenia, due to receive a stem cell transplant.

CDR3 sequence reads: CASSLVTSGRADTQYF. Written as DNA, the CDR3 is TGCGCCAGCAGCTTGGTGACTAGCGGGAGGGCAGATACGCAGTATTTT. The chain carries TRBV5-1 and TRBJ2-3; 14 bases are a match to TRBD2. Germline loops: CDR1 SGHRS, CDR2 YFSETQ. This CDR3 is 16 amino acids long. The V segment lost 0 bases and the J segment 4 bases; nucleotides outside the gene matches: 1.